The 8 T cell receptor beta chains below all came from one sample that was sequenced in a study of T cell responses to AZD1222 COVID-19 vaccine. Sequenced by immunoSEQ multiplex PCR; TCRdb stores in-frame clones only, minus some. The sample yields about 110,000 clones, under 95% seen once. The material sequenced was peripheral blood, taken on day 0 of AZD1222 vaccination. The receptors here all came from an adult in good health.

This clone was found a few times. The chain couples TRBV9 to TRBJ2-3; D gene unclear. V lost 4 bases, J lost 0 bases, and 6 bases lay in between. This CDR3 has 13 amino acids. The germline gives CDR1 SGDLS, CDR2 YYNGEE. The CDR3 protein is CASSYVSTDTQYF. As DNA, the CDR3 is TGTGCCAGCAGCTACGTCAGCACAGATACGCAGTATTTT.

The rearrangement links TRBV6-6 to TRBJ2-3; 12 nucleotides match TRBD2. The V gene end was trimmed by 5 bases and the J gene end by 1 base; junction bases not matched to a gene: 7. The CDR3 consists of 17 residues. Germline CDR1 and CDR2: MNHNY and SVGAGI (reference sequence). The chain's CDR3 is CASSPIRLAGGTDTQYF. The CDR3 nucleotides read TGTGCCAGCAGTCCCATCAGACTAGCGGGGGGCACAGATACGCAGTATTTT.

The chain couples TRBV11-2 to TRBJ2-5, with no clear D. V lost 5 bases and J 1 base, leaving 14 bases between the germline ends. Germline lookup yields CDR1 SGHAT and CDR2 FQNNGV. The CDR3 extends over 15 amino acids. The CDR3, as DNA: TGTGCCAGCAGCGTAGGGATTAGCCCCCAAGAGACCCAGTACTTC. Translating gives CASSVGISPQETQYF.

The sample holds one count of this clone. The chain links TRBV4-1 to TRBJ2-7, with 9 positions matching TRBD1. CDR1 and CDR2 from the germline V gene are MGHRA and YSYEKL. The CDR3 totals 15 residues. V shed 2 bases and J 1 base; nucleotides not matched to a gene: 3. The DNA of the CDR3 is TGCGCCAGCAGCCAAAAACAGGGGGCTTCCTACGAGCAGTACTTC. Its translation: CASSQKQGASYEQYF.

This chain uses TRBV18 with TRBJ2-7, with 9 nucleotides matching TRBD1. Germline V CDR1 and CDR2: KGHSH, LQKENI. The CDR3 consists of 15 residues. The junction had 8 bases not matched to a gene; V was cut back by 3 bases and J by 5 bases. The CDR3 spells CASSPLRTGGDEQYF. The CDR3, as DNA: TGTGCCAGCTCACCCCTCCGCACAGGGGGCGACGAGCAGTACTTC.

Points on this clone: The sample contains more than one DNA sequence encoding this CDR3. The chain is built from TRBV5-1 and TRBJ1-4; no clear D gene. Germline CDR1 reads SGHRS; CDR2 reads YFSETQ. The V and J ends lost 3 bases and 4 bases respectively, with 10 bases between them. This CDR3 contains 14 residues. The CDR3 is CASSSRGLNEKLFF. CDR3 nucleotides: TGCGCCAGCAGCTCGCGGGGTCTTAATGAAAAACTGTTTTTT.

The chain carries TRBV6-5 and TRBJ2-7, with D tentatively TRBD1 (5 bases). Trimming pared 3 bases from V and 0 bases from J, leaving 12 bases between. Germline-derived CDR1 and CDR2 are MNHEY and SVGAGI. The CDR3 totals 15 residues. The CDR3, as DNA: TGTGCCAGCAGTTATAACAGGAAGAGCTCCTACGAGCAGTACTTC. The encoded protein is CASSYNRKSSYEQYF.

This chain connects TRBV2 to TRBJ2-2; D uncertain. CDR1 and CDR2 (germline): SNHLY, FYNNEI. Trimming left V 0 bases short and J 1 base short, with 6 bases between. This CDR3 contains 15 residues. CDR3 in DNA: TGTGCCAGCAGTGAAGCGCCAGGGAACACCGGGGAGCTGTTTTTT. This codes for CASSEAPGNTGELFF. The full variable domain, with the rest looked up from reference TRBV2 and TRBJ2-2, is EPEVTQTPSHQVTQMGQEVILRCVPISNHLYFYWYRQILGQKVEFLVSFYNNEISEKSEIFDDQFSVERPDGSNFTLKIRSTKLEDSAMYFCASSEAPGNTGELFFGEGSRLTVL.